The rows below give T cell receptor beta chains drawn from one sample of a study of blood T cell repertoires in COVID-19. Repertoires were generated with immunoSEQ multiplex PCR, while TCRdb's copy carries only in-frame clones and drops some. Among a few hundred thousand clones listed, around 89% were seen once. The sequenced sample consisted of peripheral blood. These receptors originate from a woman aged 60-70 years with COVID-19, enrolled during active disease. Each CDR3 is given with its conserved first and last residue. Fields, in order: clone size, J gene, D gene, V gene, CDR3 DNA, CDR3 protein. A D gene is named only where the DNA matches it firmly. Part of the rows lack a size; the others show once, few, many or a class for expanded clones.

. TRBJ1-2 . TRBV29-1 TGCAGCGTTAGGGGAGGGGATGGCTACACCTTC CSVRGGDGYTF
. TRBJ2-1 . TRBV14 TGTGCCAGCAGCCAAGATCGAAGAGTCGAGCAGTTCTTC CASSQDRRVEQFF
. TRBJ1-1 . TRBV25-1 TGTGCCAGCAGGGAGACAGCAATGAACACTGAAGCTTTCTTT CASRETAMNTEAFF
. TRBJ2-5 TRBD2 TRBV4-1 TGCGCCAGCAGCCTGCAGGGCGGGGGGGCGTACCAAGAGACCCAGTACTTC CASSLQGGGAYQETQYF
. TRBJ2-2 TRBD1 TRBV5-6 TGTGCCAGCAGCCAACTAACAGGGGGCGCTTACACCGGGGAGCTGTTTTTT CASSQLTGGAYTGELFF
. TRBJ2-7 TRBD2 TRBV5-6 TGTGCCAGCAGCTTCTCAACCGGACTAGCGCGCTACGAGCAGTACTTC CASSFSTGLARYEQYF
. TRBJ1-1 TRBD1 TRBV5-4 TGTGCCAGCAGCTTGGACAGGGGGGCTGAAGCTTTCTTT CASSLDRGAEAFF
once TRBJ2-5 TRBD2 TRBV25-1 TGTGCCAGCAGTGAAGGTGGGACTAGCGGTAAAGAGACCCAGTACTTC CASSEGGTSGKETQYF
. TRBJ2-2 TRBD1 TRBV18 TGTGCCAGCTCATCGAGTAGGACAGGGAACACCGGGGAGCTGTTTTTT CASSSSRTGNTGELFF
. TRBJ1-2 . TRBV19 TGTGCCAGTAGTTACAGGGACGGCTATGGCTACACCTTC CASSYRDGYGYTF
. TRBJ2-7 . TRBV6-5 TGTGCCAGCAGTAACGACAGGTCCTACGAGCAGTACTTC CASSNDRSYEQYF
. TRBJ2-5 TRBD2 TRBV14 TGTGCCAGCAGCCAACTTCCGCGGGGGGTAAACGGGGAGACCCAGTACTTC CASSQLPRGVNGETQYF
once TRBJ2-1 . TRBV7-8 TGTGCCAGCAGCGGGGGACACCCCAATGAGCAGTTCTTC CASSGGHPNEQFF
. TRBJ1-1 TRBD1 TRBV28 TGTGCCAGCAGTTCTCCCTCCGGGACAGGGGACACTGAAGCTTTCTTT CASSSPSGTGDTEAFF
. TRBJ2-7 . TRBV11-2 TGTGCCAGCAGCTTCCACAGCTACGAGCAGTACTTC CASSFHSYEQYF
once TRBJ1-2 . TRBV28 TGTGCCAGCAGTCGTCGGCGGCTGCGGGTGGACTACACCTTC CASSRRRLRVDYTF
. TRBJ1-4 . TRBV2 TGTGCCAGCAGTTTGCGGGCAACTAATGAAAAACTGTTTTTT CASSLRATNEKLFF
once TRBJ1-5 . TRBV16 TGTGCCAGCAGCCAATCAGCCGGGAATCAGCCCCAGCATTTT CASSQSAGNQPQHF
. TRBJ2-1 TRBD2 TRBV4-2 TGTGCCAGCAGCCAAGAAGTGCGGGGGGACCTCTCCTACAATGAGCAGTTCTTC CASSQEVRGDLSYNEQFF
. TRBJ1-2 . TRBV11-2 TGTGCCAGCAGCTTAGAGGCCAGTAACTATGGCTACACCTTC CASSLEASNYGYTF
. TRBJ1-2 . TRBV7-9 TGTGCCAGCAGCTTAGACGGCTATGGCTACACCTTC CASSLDGYGYTF
. TRBJ1-2 . TRBV4-3 TGCGCCAGCAGCTCACAGGGTGGCGGCTACACCTTC CASSSQGGGYTF
once TRBJ2-7 . TRBV11-2 TGTGCCAGCAGCTTAGCCCGCTCAGCCTACGAGCAGTACTTC CASSLARSAYEQYF